This entry lists 32 T cell receptor beta chains sequenced from one sample in a study of tumor-infiltrating lymphocytes in primary liver carcinoma (dated by TCRdb to 2016 to 2017). Sequencing instrument: Illumina HiSeq 2500. A constant-region primer and ProtoScript II reverse transcriptase were used to reverse-transcribe TCRbeta-specific cDNA from roughly 480 ng total RNA. Three nested multiplex PCR rounds, following a slightly modified ARM-PCR procedure, were used to build the TCRbeta libraries. The first two PCR rounds used multiplex TRBV1-TRBV30 forward primers with a Cbeta reverse primer, each for approximately 9 cycles. The raw public reads went through TCRdb reprocessing: fastp at Q25, MiXCR clone calling, in-frame beta chains kept. Rows are unified per CDR3 protein, each entry keeping the most common DNA and genes. In all, the sample holds some 120,000 distinct CDR3 sequences, and 64% of those were seen once. In total, the top ten clones hold 7.5% to 9% of the sample.

Without any cell sorting, total RNA and DNA were extracted together from around 18-30 mg of bulk tissue using the AllPrep DNA/RNA mini kit. Sequenced sample: liver tumor tissue from sampling region 3. This specimen's cell subset or site label, interpreted: tumor region T3, left-lateral pole. The receptors were sampled from a woman in her sixties or seventies with primary liver carcinoma and hepatitis B virus infection.

Ten or more counts support this clonotype. The J gene is TRBJ1-1, the V gene TRBV7-9, with D perhaps matching TRBD1 (6 bases). The CDR3 loop spans 15 amino acids. V dropped 4 bases and J dropped 5 bases, with 17 bases sitting between them. Germline CDR1 SEHNR, CDR2 FQNEAQ (reference sequence). The CDR3 protein is CASSYSSTGGTEAFF. The CDR3 coding sequence is TGTGCCAGCAGCTATTCGTCGACAGGTGGAACTGAAGCTTTCTTT.

A remark on this clonotype: A read error may be the cause here, since a much bigger clone is one base away. This sequence joins TRBV25-1 and TRBJ2-5; a weak D match, TRBD2 (5 bases). Germline-derived CDR1 and CDR2 are MGHDK and SYGVNS. This CDR3 has 14 amino acids. Trimming pared 11 bases from V and 2 bases from J, leaving 18 bases between. DNA of the CDR3: TGTGCCGGCACCTCCGTGAGGGCTCAAGAGACCCAGTACTTC. Protein sequence: CAGTSVRAQETQYF.

This clonotype appeared a few times. A much bigger clone sits one base away, suggesting this may be a read error. V and J are TRBV5-4 and TRBJ2-7; D is ambiguous. This CDR3 contains 15 residues. The germline V gene has CDR1 SGHNT and CDR2 YYREEE (reference sequence). The DNA for the CDR3 is TGTGCCAACAGCTTTCGCACCGGTGCCGATGTTCGGCAGTACTTC. Residues: CANSFRTGADVRQYF.

The chain combines TRBV6-1 with TRBJ2-7; tentatively, D is TRBD1 (6 bases). Trimming cost V 4 bases and J 5 bases, with 12 bases left between them. The CDR3 has 13 amino acids. The germline V gene encodes CDR1 MNHNS and CDR2 SASEGT. As DNA, the CDR3 is TGTGCCAGCAGTGGGACAGAGAGGAACGAGCAGTACTTC. Translated, it gives CASSGTERNEQYF.

This clonotype came up many times. J is TRBJ1-2 and V is TRBV6-1; D remains unclear. Trimming took off 6 bases at V and 2 bases at J, with 10 bases between the two ends. The CDR3 runs to 13 residues. Germline V CDR1 and CDR2: MNHNS, SASEGT. The CDR3: CASRSTQNYGYTF. The CDR3, as DNA: TGTGCCAGCAGATCGACGCAAAACTATGGCTACACCTTC.

This clonotype was counted ten times or more. This rearrangement joins TRBV12-3 or TRBV12-4 to TRBJ1-2; D is perhaps TRBD1 (5 bases). V gave up 10 bases and J gave up 8 bases, with 20 bases separating them. The CDR3 loop spans 13 amino acids. The CDR3 nucleotides are TGTGCCACCAATAGCAAGGGGTATAAGGGCTACACCTTC. This translates into CATNSKGYKGYTF.

As concerns this clonotype: Mismatch with germline at one junction end may stem from a read error. The rearrangement links TRBV29-1 to TRBJ2-2; 9 positions match TRBD1. The CDR3 covers 15 residues. Per the germline V gene, CDR1 is SQVTM and CDR2 is ANQGSEA. The CDR3 loop is CSIGGDRVMTGEPFF. The CDR3 nucleotides are TGCAGCATTGGGGGGGACAGGGTTATGACAGGGGAGCCGTTTTTT.

The gene calls are TRBV10-3 and TRBJ2-3, with D possibly being TRBD2 (6 bases). Between the trimmed V and J ends, which lost 3 bases and 6 bases, there was a span of 16 bases. Germline CDR1 and CDR2: ENHRY and SYGVKD. The CDR3 is made up of 15 amino acids. CDR3 sequence: CAISDRASDGDTQYF. The CDR3 DNA reads as TGTGCCATCAGTGATCGGGCTAGCGATGGTGATACGCAGTATTTT.

This chain links TRBV6-6 with TRBJ2-7; weak D call: TRBD1 (6 bases). V gave up 6 bases and J gave up 10 bases, with 19 bases separating them. The CDR3 is 13 amino acids. Germline loops: CDR1 MNHNY, CDR2 SVGAGI (reference sequence). As DNA, the CDR3 is TGTGCCAGCAGCCCCGGGACACAATGCGAACAGTACTTC. Protein product: CASSPGTQCEQYF.

In its sample, this clonotype was seen a few times. A read error may explain this, as a much larger clone is one base away. The chain is built from TRBV14 and TRBJ1-2, with D possibly TRBD1 on 6 matching bases. V was pared by 10 bases and J by 4 bases, with 19 bases between. CDR1 is SGHDN and CDR2 is FVKESK in the germline V gene. This CDR3 region has 14 residues. CDR3 amino acids: CATPRTGIGYGYTF. Written as DNA, the CDR3 is TGTGCCACCCCCCGAACAGGGATCGGCTATGGCTACACCTTC.

The chain links TRBV7-9 to TRBJ2-4; 7 bases fit TRBD2. V lost 5 bases, J lost 5 bases, and 9 bases stayed unmatched. CDR1 is SEHNR and CDR2 is FQNEAQ in the germline V gene (reference sequence). This CDR3 region has 15 residues. CDR3 protein: CASSLGLAAENIQYF. The CDR3 nucleotides are TGTGCCAGCAGCCTGGGGCTAGCGGCCGAAAACATTCAGTACTTC.

There are a few counts of this clonotype. This may arise from a read error, as a much more abundant clone is one base away. The V and J genes are TRBV5-1 and TRBJ1-1; D gene uncertain. Germline V gene lookup returns CDR1 SGHRS and CDR2 YFSETQ. Trimming stripped 0 bases from V and 6 bases from J, with 12 bases between. The CDR3 loop spans 14 amino acids. The CDR3 here is CASSLGTSNAEAFF. The CDR3 DNA is TGCGCCAGCAGCTTGGGGACGTCCAACGCTGAAGCTTTCTTT.

This rearrangement joins TRBV11-2 to TRBJ1-5; no firm D call. Germline loops: CDR1 SGHAT, CDR2 FQNNGV. The V and J ends lost 7 bases and 6 bases respectively, with 19 bases between them. The CDR3 sequence is 15 residues long. This CDR3 is CASIPNNSHGQPQHF. As DNA, the CDR3 is TGTGCCAGCATCCCTAATAACAGTCATGGTCAGCCCCAGCATTTT.

Regarding this clonotype: At one boundary the junction diverges from the germline segment, which might be a read error. J is TRBJ1-5 and V is TRBV11-2; TRBD1 is a possible D gene (5 bases). Germline V gene lookup returns CDR1 SGHAT and CDR2 FQNNGV. The CDR3 sequence is 14 residues long. CDR3 loop: CASSFKGDGQPQHF. In DNA, the CDR3 is TGTGCCAGCAGCTTCAAAGGGGATGGTCAGCCTCAGCATTTT.

This clonotype was observed once. Compared with germline, one end of the junction differs, possibly owing to a read error. CDR3 sequence reads: CPSSLKGAKNIQYF. The CDR3 DNA sequence: TGTCCCAGCAGTTTAAAGGGGGCCAAAAACATTCAGTACTTC. The rearrangement links TRBV28 to TRBJ2-4; TRBD1 is a possible D gene (5 bases). The CDR3 covers 14 residues. Germline values: CDR1 MDHEN, CDR2 SYDVKM.

This chain connects TRBV28 to TRBJ2-1; D tentatively reads TRBD1 or TRBD2 (5 bases each). V dropped 8 bases and J dropped 3 bases, with 26 bases sitting between them. The CDR3 has 18 residues. The germline CDR1 and CDR2 sequences are MDHEN and SYDVKM. The CDR3 sequence is CASRLWVGRSSFYNEQFF. In DNA, the CDR3 is TGTGCCAGCCGACTCTGGGTGGGACGGTCTAGCTTCTACAATGAGCAGTTCTTC.

This clonotype appeared many times. The chain has TRBV12-3 or TRBV12-4 and TRBJ2-7; 10 bases align to TRBD2. V lost 7 bases to trimming and J lost 2 bases; unmatched junction nucleotides: 5. This CDR3 comprises 14 residues. CDR3: CASTPSGSAYEQYF. In nucleotides, the CDR3 is TGTGCCAGCACCCCTAGCGGGAGTGCCTACGAGCAGTACTTC.

On this clonotype: Mismatch with germline at one junction end may stem from a read error. V and J are TRBV28 and TRBJ2-7, with 10 bases matching TRBD2. The CDR3 length is 13 residues. Germline CDR1 is MDHEN and CDR2 is SYDVKM. Written as DNA, the CDR3 is TGTGCCATCACTAGCGGGACGTCCTACGACCAGTATTTC. Amino acid sequence: CAITSGTSYDQYF.

This clonotype was detected many times. The chain joins TRBV6-1 to TRBJ2-5, with D possibly TRBD2 on 5 matching bases. V was clipped by 4 bases and J by 5 bases, with 14 bases between them. The germline CDR1 and CDR2 sequences are MNHNS and SASEGT. The CDR3 runs 14 residues. CDR3 DNA: TGTGCCAGCAGTGCGGAACTAGTCGCGGAGACCCAGTACTTC. Its translation: CASSAELVAETQYF.

The chain uses TRBV2 and TRBJ2-6; a weak D match, TRBD1 (6 bases). CDR1 SNHLY and CDR2 FYNNEI come from the germline V gene. Trimming removed 7 bases from V and 0 bases from J, with 13 bases in between. CDR3 size: 16 residues. The CDR3: CASTRDNLSGANVLTF. CDR3 DNA sequence: TGTGCCAGCACTAGGGACAACCTCTCTGGGGCCAACGTCCTGACTTTC.

To note about this clonotype: The CDR3 does not close with the conserved phenylalanine or tryptophan, likely indicating a read error. This chain joins TRBV6-1 and TRBJ1-4; 7 nucleotides line up with TRBD1. The germline gives CDR1 MNHNS, CDR2 SASEGT. The CDR3 has 14 amino acids. CDR3 sequence reads: CGSSNRDSNEKLFS. CDR3 nucleotides: TGTGGCAGCAGTAACCGGGACAGTAATGAAAAACTGTTTTCT.

This clonotype was found a few times. Compared with germline, one end of the junction differs, possibly owing to a read error. The chain links TRBV11-1 to TRBJ2-4, with 13 bases lining up with TRBD2. This CDR3 comprises 17 residues. The germline V gene encodes CDR1 SGHAT and CDR2 FQDESV (reference sequence). Here the CDR3 DNA reads TGTGCCAACAGCTTTCCCGGGACTAGCGGGACCAAAAACATTCAATACTTC. This gives the protein CANSFPGTSGTKNIQYF.

The J gene is TRBJ2-1, the V gene TRBV6-2 or TRBV6-3; D unresolved. Germline lookup yields CDR1 MNHEY and CDR2 SVGEGT. Trimming took 6 bases from V and 4 from J, leaving 7 bases between them. The CDR3 spans 12 residues. DNA for the CDR3: TGTGCCAGCAGCCATGGTTACAATGAGCAGTTCTTC. It codes for CASSHGYNEQFF.

Points on this clonotype: A read error may account for a junction end that differs from germline. The chain uses TRBV11-2 and TRBJ2-1, with 11 positions matching TRBD2. Germline assignment: CDR1 SGHAT and CDR2 FQNNGV. The CDR3 is made up of 17 amino acids. The CDR3 nucleotides are TGTGGCAGCAGCTTAGGTCTGGTAGCGGGAGGGTCGAGTGAGCAGTTCTTC. It specifies CGSSLGLVAGGSSEQFF.

As for this clonotype: Compared with germline, one end of the junction differs, possibly owing to a read error. V and J are TRBV12-3 or TRBV12-4 and TRBJ2-1, with D possibly matching TRBD2 (6 bases). The CDR3 covers 14 residues. Written as DNA, the CDR3 is TGTGCCAGCGGTTTGACAAGCGGACTAAATGAGCAATTCTTC. Translation gives CASGLTSGLNEQFF.

The chain employs TRBV27 and TRBJ2-1, with 8 bases aligning to TRBD1. CDR3 length: 15 residues. Germline-derived CDR1 and CDR2 are MNHEY and SMNVEV (reference sequence). V gave up 5 bases and J gave up 2 bases; unmatched junction bases: 5. The DNA of the CDR3 is TGTGCCAGCAGTATGGACAGGGCCCCCTACAATGAGCAGTTCTTC. This gives the protein CASSMDRAPYNEQFF.

Many counts were recorded for this clonotype. The chain is built from TRBV29-1 and TRBJ1-2, with TRBD1 matching 12 bases. CDR3 length equals 15 residues. After removal of 4 bases from V and 2 bases from J, the junction contained 5 bases not matched to a gene. In germline, CDR1 is SQVTM, CDR2 ANQGSEA. CDR3 amino acids: CSVGGGTGGNYGYTF. The CDR3 DNA sequence: TGCAGCGTTGGAGGAGGGACAGGGGGCAACTATGGCTACACCTTC.

This rearrangement joins TRBV2 to TRBJ2-5; 12 bases line up with TRBD2. Germline-derived CDR1 and CDR2 are SNHLY and FYNNEI. The CDR3 is 17 amino acids. Germline trimming cut 7 bases from V and 5 bases from J; bases unmatched to any gene: 14. The CDR3 is CASTNPGLAGGGETQYF. The CDR3 region has the DNA TGTGCCAGCACCAACCCGGGACTAGCGGGTGGGGGGGAGACCCAGTACTTC.

The chain joins TRBV7-9 to TRBJ2-7; 7 bases are shared with TRBD2. CDR3 length equals 13 residues. V gave up 5 bases and J gave up 11 bases; unmatched junction bases: 12. Germline CDR1 SEHNR, CDR2 FQNEAQ (reference sequence). In DNA, the CDR3 is TGTGCCAGCAGCATAGGCGCAGCGGGAATAGAGTACTTC. It codes for CASSIGAAGIEYF.

In the case of this clonotype: This may be a read error, as it is one base from a much larger clone. The chain employs TRBV12-3 or TRBV12-4 and TRBJ2-2, with D possibly being TRBD1 or TRBD2 (5 bases each). The CDR3 is 16 residues long. The CDR3 is CACSNQAVRGTGELFF. The CDR3 DNA sequence: TGTGCCTGCAGCAACCAAGCGGTGAGGGGCACCGGGGAGCTGTTTTTT.

For this clonotype: With a much larger clone just one base away, this may be a read error. The V and J genes are TRBV5-1 and TRBJ2-5; perhaps TRBD2 as D (5 bases). Germline V lookup: CDR1 SGHRS, CDR2 YFSETQ. The CDR3 totals 14 residues. CDR3 nucleotide sequence: TGCGTCAGCAGCATACCGGGATTTCAAGAGACCCAGTACTTC. Translated, it gives CVSSIPGFQETQYF. Using reference TRBV5-1 and TRBJ2-5 for the parts outside the CDR3, the full variable domain is KAGVTQTPRYLIKTRGQQVTLSCSPISGHRSVSWYQQTPGQGLQFLFEYFSETQRNKGNFPGRFSGRQFSNSRSEMNVSTLELGDSALYLCVSSIPGFQETQYFGPGTRLLVL.

In the case of this clonotype: A much more abundant neighbour one base away suggests this may be a read error. The rearrangement links TRBV12-3 or TRBV12-4 to TRBJ2-7, with unresolved D. CDR3 length: 14 residues. The CDR3 nucleotides read TGTGTCACCACTCGTGGCGGCAGCTCCTACGAGCAGTACTTC. It specifies CVTTRGGSSYEQYF.